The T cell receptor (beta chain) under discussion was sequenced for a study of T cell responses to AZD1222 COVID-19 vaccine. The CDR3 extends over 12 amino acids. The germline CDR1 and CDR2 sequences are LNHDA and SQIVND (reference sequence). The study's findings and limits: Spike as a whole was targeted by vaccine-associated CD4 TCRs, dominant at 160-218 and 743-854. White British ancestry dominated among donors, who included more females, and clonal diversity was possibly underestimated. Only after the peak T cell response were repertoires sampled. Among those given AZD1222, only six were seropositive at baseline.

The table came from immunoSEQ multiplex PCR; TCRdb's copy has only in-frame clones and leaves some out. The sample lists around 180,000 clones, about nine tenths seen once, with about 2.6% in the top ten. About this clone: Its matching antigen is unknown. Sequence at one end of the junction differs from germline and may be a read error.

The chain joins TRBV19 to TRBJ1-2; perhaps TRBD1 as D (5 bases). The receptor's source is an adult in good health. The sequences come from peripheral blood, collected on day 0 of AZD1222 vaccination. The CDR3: CASRRADGASAF. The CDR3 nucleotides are TGTGCCAGTCGTCGCGCGGACGGGGCGAGCGCCTTC.